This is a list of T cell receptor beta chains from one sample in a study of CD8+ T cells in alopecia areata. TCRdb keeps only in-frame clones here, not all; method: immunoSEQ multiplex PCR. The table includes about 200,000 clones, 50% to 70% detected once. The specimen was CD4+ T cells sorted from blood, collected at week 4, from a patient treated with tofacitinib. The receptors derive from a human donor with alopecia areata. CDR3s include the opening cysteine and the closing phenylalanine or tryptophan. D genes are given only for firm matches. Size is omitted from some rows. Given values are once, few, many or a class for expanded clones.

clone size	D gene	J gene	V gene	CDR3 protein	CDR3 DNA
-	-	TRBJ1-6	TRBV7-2	CASSLATNSPLHF	TGTGCCAGCAGCTTAGCGACCAATTCACCCCTCCACTTT
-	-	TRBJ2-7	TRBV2	CASSEGIGEQYF	TGTGCCAGCAGCGAGGGAATCGGCGAGCAGTACTTC
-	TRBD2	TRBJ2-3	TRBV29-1	CSVLAGGPADTQYF	TGCAGCGTCTTAGCGGGGGGGCCGGCAGATACGCAGTATTTT
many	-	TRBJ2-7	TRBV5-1	CASSLIGMIEYEQYF	TGCGCCAGCAGCTTGATTGGGATGATTGAATACGAGCAGTACTTC
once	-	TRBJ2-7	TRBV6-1	CASSERTIGTHEQYF	TGTGCCAGCAGTGAACGAACCATCGGGACCCACGAGCAGTACTTC
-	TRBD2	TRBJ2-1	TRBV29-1	CSVEVSGGNNEQFF	TGCAGCGTTGAAGTCTCGGGGGGAAACAATGAGCAGTTCTTC
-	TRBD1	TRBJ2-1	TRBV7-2	CASRTPGQGFNEQFF	TGTGCCAGCAGGACACCGGGACAGGGATTCAATGAGCAGTTCTTC
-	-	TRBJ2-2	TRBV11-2	CASSPARQTGELFF	TGTGCCAGCAGCCCGGCACGACAGACCGGGGAGCTGTTTTTT
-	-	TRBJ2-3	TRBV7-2	CASSLGIWLDTQYF	TGTGCCAGCAGCTTAGGAATTTGGCTTGATACGCAGTATTTT
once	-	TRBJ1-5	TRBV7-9	CASSLWGSVGQPQHF	TGTGCCAGCAGCTTGTGGGGTTCGGTTGGGCAGCCCCAGCATTTT
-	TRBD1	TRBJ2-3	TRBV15	CATSGGDRGEDTQYF	TGTGCCACCAGCGGAGGGGACAGGGGAGAAGATACGCAGTATTTT
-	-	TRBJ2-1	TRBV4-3	CASSRRDHGHEQFF	TGCGCCAGCAGCCGAAGGGACCATGGGCATGAGCAGTTCTTC
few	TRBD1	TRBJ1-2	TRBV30	CAWSPRDSNYGYTF	TGTGCCTGGAGTCCCCGGGACAGCAACTATGGCTACACCTTC
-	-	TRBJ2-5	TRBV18	CASSPQGETQYF	TGTGCCAGCTCCCCCCAGGGGGAGACCCAGTACTTC
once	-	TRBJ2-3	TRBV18	CASRSTDTQYF	TGTGCCAGCCGTAGCACAGATACGCAGTATTTT
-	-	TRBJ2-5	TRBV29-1	CSVYPRGRRGETQYF	TGCAGCGTTTACCCTCGGGGCCGACGAGGAGAGACCCAGTACTTC
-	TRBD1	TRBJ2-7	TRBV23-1	CASSHGTGSYEQYF	TGCGCCAGCAGTCATGGGACAGGGTCCTACGAGCAGTACTTC
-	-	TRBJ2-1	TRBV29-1	CSVGLYNEQFF	TGCAGCGTTGGGCTGTACAATGAGCAGTTCTTC
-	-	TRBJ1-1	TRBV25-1	CASSESRVSGWTEAFF	TGTGCCAGCAGTGAATCCCGAGTTTCAGGTTGGACTGAAGCTTTCTTT
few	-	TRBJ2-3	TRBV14	CASSQSYTQYF	TGTGCCAGCAGCCAGTCGTATACGCAGTATTTT
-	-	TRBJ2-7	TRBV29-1	CSAGRTSSSYEQYF	TGCAGCGCCGGACGGACAAGTTCGTCCTACGAGCAGTACTTC
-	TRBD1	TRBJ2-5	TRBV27	CASSLRGWETQYF	TGTGCCAGCAGCCTCAGGGGGTGGGAGACCCAGTACTTC
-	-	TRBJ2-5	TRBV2	CASSGTEGGTQYF	TGTGCCAGCAGTGGGACCGAGGGGGGGACCCAGTACTTC
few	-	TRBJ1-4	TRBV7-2	CASSRYNHEKLFF	TGTGCCAGCAGCCGATACAACCATGAAAAACTGTTTTTT
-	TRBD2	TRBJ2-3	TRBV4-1	CASSLQGPGTRGDTQYF	TGCGCCAGCAGCCTTCAGGGGCCCGGGACTAGGGGAGATACGCAGTATTTT
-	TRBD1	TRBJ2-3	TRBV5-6	CASSWGQGKENTQYF	TGTGCCAGCAGCTGGGGACAGGGAAAGGAAAATACGCAGTATTTT
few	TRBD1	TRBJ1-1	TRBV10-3	CAIRGGQGVGEAFF	TGTGCCATCAGAGGGGGACAGGGGGTCGGTGAAGCTTTCTTT
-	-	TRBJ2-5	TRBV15	CATSRDSRAETQYF	TGTGCCACCAGCAGAGATAGCCGGGCAGAGACCCAGTACTTC
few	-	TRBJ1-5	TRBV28	CASSPQSTGAQHF	TGTGCCAGCAGCCCCCAGTCCACCGGAGCCCAGCATTTT
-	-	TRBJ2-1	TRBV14	CASTREGGSYEQFF	TGTGCCAGCACTCGAGAAGGAGGTAGCTATGAGCAGTTCTTC
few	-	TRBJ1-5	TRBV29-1	CSVDAGNNQPQHF	TGCAGCGTTGACGCAGGGAACAATCAGCCCCAGCATTTT
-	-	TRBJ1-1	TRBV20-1	CSARDTEAFF	TGCAGTGCTAGAGACACTGAAGCTTTCTTT
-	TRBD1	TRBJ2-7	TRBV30	CALDRAPYEQYF	TGTGCCTTAGACAGGGCCCCCTACGAGCAGTACTTC
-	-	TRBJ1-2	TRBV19	CASSRPVGIYGYTF	TGTGCCAGTAGTCGGCCCGTGGGCATTTACGGCTACACCTTC
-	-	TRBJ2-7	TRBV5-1	CASSFGSGYEQYF	TGCGCCAGCAGCTTTGGCAGTGGGTACGAGCAGTACTTC
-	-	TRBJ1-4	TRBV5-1	CASRRTANEKLFF	TGCGCCAGCCGTCGGACGGCAAATGAAAAACTGTTTTTT
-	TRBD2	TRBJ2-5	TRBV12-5	CASGSVAGTYQETQYF	TGTGCTAGTGGTTCGGTAGCGGGGACGTACCAAGAGACCCAGTACTTC
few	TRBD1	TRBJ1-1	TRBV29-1	CSVRQGAEAFF	TGCAGCGTCAGACAGGGCGCTGAAGCTTTCTTT
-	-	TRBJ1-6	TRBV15	CATSEARTDGSPLHF	TGTGCCACCAGCGAAGCTAGGACAGACGGTTCACCCCTCCACTTT
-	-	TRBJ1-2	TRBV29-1	CSTRDPTVYGYTF	TGCAGCACCCGGGACCCGACAGTTTATGGCTACACCTTC
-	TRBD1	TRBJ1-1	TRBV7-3	CASSLHGTGDTEAFF	TGTGCCAGCAGCTTACACGGGACAGGGGACACTGAAGCTTTCTTT
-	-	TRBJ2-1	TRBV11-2	CASIDAGASSYNEQFF	TGTGCCAGCATCGATGCGGGGGCCAGCTCCTACAATGAGCAGTTCTTC
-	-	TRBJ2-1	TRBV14	CASSLSRDGYNEQFF	TGTGCCAGCAGCCTTTCCCGGGACGGCTACAATGAGCAGTTCTTC
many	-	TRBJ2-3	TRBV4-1	CASSQDGRGTDTQYF	TGCGCCAGCAGCCAAGATGGCAGGGGCACAGATACGCAGTATTTT
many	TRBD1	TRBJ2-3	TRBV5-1	CASTQLMTGGIIPDTQYF	TGCGCCAGCACCCAACTTATGACAGGGGGAATAATTCCAGATACGCAGTATTTT
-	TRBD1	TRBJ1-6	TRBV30	CAWRPGQWNSPLHF	TGTGCCTGGAGGCCGGGACAGTGGAATTCACCCCTCCACTTT
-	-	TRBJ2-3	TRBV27	CASKGGRTDTQYF	TGTGCCAGCAAGGGGGGCCGCACAGATACGCAGTATTTT
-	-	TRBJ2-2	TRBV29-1	CSASSGSPGTGELFF	TGCAGCGCTAGCTCTGGAAGTCCGGGCACCGGGGAGCTGTTTTTT
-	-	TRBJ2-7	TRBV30	CAWSRTVSYEQYF	TGTGCCTGGAGTCGGACGGTCTCCTACGAGCAGTACTTC
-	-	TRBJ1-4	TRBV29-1	CSVRLTNEKLFF	TGCAGCGTTCGTCTGACTAATGAAAAACTGTTTTTT
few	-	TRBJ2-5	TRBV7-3	CASSLVFGETQYF	TGTGCCAGCAGCTTGGTATTTGGAGAGACCCAGTACTTC
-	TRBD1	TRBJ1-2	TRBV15	CATTPDRGNYGYTF	TGTGCCACCACCCCGGACAGGGGAAACTATGGCTACACCTTC
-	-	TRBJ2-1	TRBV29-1	CSVVAQGHEQFF	TGCAGCGTTGTCGCGCAGGGGCATGAGCAGTTCTTC